The 32 T cell receptor beta chains below were found in one sample sequenced in a study of post-analysis software for immune sequencing data. Study findings and constraints: There were four or five TRBV segments more frequent in patients than controls, and TRBV5-6, TRBV5-1 and TRBV20-1 were among them.

Their target antigens are unknown. cDNA libraries of TCR beta carried unique molecular identifiers. Via MiXCR, TCRdb re-called the PCR reads, giving one row per CDR3 protein. The sample shows a few hundred thousand distinct CDR3 sequences, over 35% of them seen only once. The specimen was blood. The receptors come from a girl between 5 and 17 years old with multiple sclerosis.

Notes on this clonotype: A much larger clone lies one base from this, so it may be a read error. V is TRBV5-5 and J is TRBJ2-7; D unclear. The CDR3 runs 13 residues. The germline CDR1 and CDR2 sequences are SGHKS and YYEKEE (reference sequence). The V end lost 4 bases, the J end lost 5 bases, and 13 bases lay between the germline ends. The CDR3, as DNA: TGTGCCAGCAGCAGACGGGTCCGCCACGAGCAGTACTTC. Encoded protein: CASSRRVRHEQYF.

This clonotype was seen only a few times. This chain links TRBV29-1 with TRBJ2-7; TRBD1 is a possible D gene (7 bases). V shed 1 base and J shed 12 bases, with 16 bases lying between them. Germline CDR1 and CDR2: SQVTM and ANQGSEA. The CDR3 has 12 residues. CDR3 protein: CSVEGGRGQRYF. The CDR3 nucleotides read TGCAGCGTTGAAGGAGGGCGGGGACAGCGGTACTTC.

The gene calls are TRBV14 and TRBJ2-5, with unresolved D. Germline CDR1 and CDR2: SGHDN and FVKESK. This CDR3 spans 13 amino acids. Trimming stripped 0 bases from V and 11 bases from J, with 13 bases between. The CDR3 DNA reads as TGTGCCAGCAGCCAAGATGTGGCAGTGGAGCAGTACTTC. It codes for CASSQDVAVEQYF.

The chain combines TRBV5-1 with TRBJ1-1, with D tentatively TRBD1 (6 bases). The CDR3 runs to 14 residues. Germline CDR1 is SGHRS and CDR2 is YFSETQ. The ends were cut back, 1 base at V and 1 base at J, with 8 bases in the middle. CDR3: CASSLRQANTEAFF. For the CDR3, the DNA is TGCGCCAGCAGCTTGAGACAGGCGAACACTGAAGCTTTCTTT.

This rearrangement joins TRBV7-2 to TRBJ1-2; D is uncertain. Germline assignment: CDR1 SGHTA and CDR2 FQGNSA. The CDR3 runs 14 residues. The V gene lost 4 bases and the J gene lost 2 bases, with 11 bases spanning the gap. The CDR3 DNA is TGTGCCAGCAGCTCAATACAGCTCAACTATGGCTACACCTTC. Amino acids: CASSSIQLNYGYTF.

The chain uses TRBV29-1 and TRBJ1-5; D gene ambiguous. Germline CDR1 is SQVTM and CDR2 is ANQGSEA. Trimming stripped 3 bases from V and 2 bases from J, with 14 bases between. There are 15 residues in the CDR3. CDR3 residues: CSVDSSGIGNQPQHF. The CDR3 region has the DNA TGCAGCGTTGATAGTTCGGGGATCGGCAATCAGCCCCAGCATTTT.

This clonotype showed up just a few times. V is TRBV6-5 and J is TRBJ2-3; D call uncertain. Germline lookup yields CDR1 MNHEY and CDR2 SVGAGI. The CDR3 loop spans 16 amino acids. Trimming pared 1 base from V and 2 bases from J, leaving 13 bases between. The CDR3: CASSYFETAPTDTQYF. CDR3 nucleotides: TGTGCCAGCAGTTACTTCGAGACGGCCCCCACAGATACGCAGTATTTT.

This clonotype was seen a few times. This chain links TRBV3-1 with TRBJ2-1; perhaps D is TRBD1 or TRBD2 (6 bases each). The CDR3 sequence is 13 residues long. V shed 0 bases and J shed 14 bases, with 14 bases lying between them. CDR1 and CDR2 from the germline V gene are LGHDT and YNNKEL (reference sequence). As DNA, the CDR3 is TGTGCCAGCAGCCAAGAAGGGAGGAGGGGGGAGTTCTTC. Translated, it gives CASSQEGRRGEFF.

V usage is TRBV28 and J usage is TRBJ1-4, with 10 bases that match TRBD1. The CDR3 has 13 residues. V shed 3 bases and J 10 bases; nucleotides not matched to a gene: 2. Germline values: CDR1 MDHEN, CDR2 SYDVKM. DNA of the CDR3: TGTGCCAGCAGTTTTGGGGACAGGGGAAAACTGTTTTTT. Translation gives CASSFGDRGKLFF.

V and J are TRBV20-1 and TRBJ2-1; the D gene is possibly TRBD2 (5 bases). With 6 bases removed from V and 12 bases from J, the gap between germline ends came to 21 bases. The CDR3 consists of 13 residues. Germline V lookup: CDR1 DFQATT, CDR2 SNEGSKA (reference sequence). CDR3 in amino acids: CSAPGGTPGRQFF. CDR3 DNA: TGCAGTGCCCCCGGAGGCACCCCCGGGCGGCAGTTCTTC.

CDR3 sequence: CASTAWERGYNEQFF. CDR3 nucleotide sequence: TGTGCCAGCACGGCGTGGGAGCGGGGGTACAATGAGCAGTTCTTC. The V and J genes are TRBV6-1 and TRBJ2-1; the match to TRBD2 covers 8 bases. CDR1 and CDR2 (germline): MNHNS, SASEGT. The CDR3 length is 15 residues. The V segment lost 7 bases and the J segment 4 bases; nucleotides outside the gene matches: 9.

This chain connects TRBV20-1 to TRBJ1-5; the match to TRBD1 covers 8 bases. Losses at the gene ends were 0 bases for V and 1 base for J; bases not matched to a gene: 11. The CDR3 has 18 amino acids. Germline V gene data show CDR1 as DFQATT and CDR2 as SNEGSKA (reference sequence). CDR3 loop: CSARDIQGTGKSNQPQHF. CDR3 nucleotides: TGCAGTGCTAGAGACATCCAGGGGACAGGTAAAAGCAATCAGCCCCAGCATTTT.

This chain uses TRBV7-9 with TRBJ2-1, with a possible D match to TRBD1 (6 bases). There are 14 residues in the CDR3. Per germline, CDR1 SEHNR and CDR2 FQNEAQ (reference sequence). V lost 4 bases to trimming and J lost 6 bases, with 13 bases between them. The CDR3 loop is CASSSGSGVNEQFF. CDR3 sequence (DNA): TGTGCCAGCAGCTCAGGGTCAGGGGTCAATGAGCAGTTCTTC.

V and J are TRBV7-2 and TRBJ2-5; TRBD2 agrees at 15 bases. The J call may be wrong; the DNA end is better matched by TRBJ2-1. CDR3 length: 16 residues. Germline assignment: CDR1 SGHTA and CDR2 FQGNSA. The CDR3 DNA is TGTGCCAGCAGCTCTGGACTAGCGGGAGGGCAAGAGACCCAGTTCTTC. Protein: CASSSGLAGGQETQFF.

This clonotype has a handful of counts. The V call is TRBV20-1, the J call TRBJ2-3; a possible D gene is TRBD2 (5 bases). Germline CDR1 DFQATT, CDR2 SNEGSKA (reference sequence). This CDR3 has 14 residues. The V gene lost 0 bases and the J gene lost 3 bases, with 10 bases spanning the gap. CDR3 coding DNA: TGCAGTGCTAGAGACCCTCCGGGAACAGATACGCAGTATTTT. Translating it yields CSARDPPGTDTQYF.

The J gene is TRBJ2-7, the V gene TRBV15, with 8 bases that match TRBD2. The last part of the DNA fits TRBJ2-4 better; the J call may be wrong. This CDR3 spans 19 amino acids. CDR1 is LNHNV and CDR2 is YYDKDF in the germline V gene (reference sequence). The CDR3 spells CATSLGVAGRKGAKNIQYF. Written as DNA, the CDR3 is TGTGCCACCAGCCTCGGAGTAGCGGGACGCAAGGGGGCCAAAAACATTCAGTACTTC.

The CDR3 loop reads CASSRENSETYEQYF. The CDR3 DNA reads as TGCGCCAGCAGCCGAGAGAATAGCGAGACCTACGAGCAGTACTTC. The chain joins TRBV4-1 to TRBJ2-7, with D perhaps matching TRBD2 (5 bases). Trimming left V 4 bases short and J 2 bases short, with 15 bases between. The CDR3 covers 15 residues. The germline V gene encodes CDR1 MGHRA and CDR2 YSYEKL.

The CDR3 sequence is CSARVTGDEQYF. The CDR3 DNA reads as TGCAGTGCTAGAGTTACGGGGGACGAGCAGTACTTC. The rearrangement links TRBV20-1 to TRBJ2-7; D possibly corresponds to TRBD2 (6 bases). The CDR3 has 12 amino acids. Per germline, CDR1 DFQATT and CDR2 SNEGSKA (reference sequence). V lost 1 base to trimming and J lost 5 bases, with 9 bases between them.

The V and J genes are TRBV29-1 and TRBJ1-2; D might be TRBD1 (6 bases). CDR1 and CDR2 from the germline V gene are SQVTM and ANQGSEA. V was trimmed by 7 bases and J by 2 bases, leaving 26 bases between them. The CDR3 is 17 residues long. DNA for the CDR3: TGCAGCGACCTGTCTCGGGACACCCTAGCCTTCAACTATGGCTACACCTTC. Encoded protein: CSDLSRDTLAFNYGYTF.

This clonotype has more than one count but fewer than ten. The rearrangement links TRBV20-1 to TRBJ1-2, with D hard to call. The CDR3 consists of 10 residues. CDR1 and CDR2 from the germline V gene are DFQATT and SNEGSKA (reference sequence). The V end lost 8 bases, the J end lost 5 bases, and 9 bases lay between the germline ends. This CDR3 reads CSRSGYGYTF. CDR3 nucleotides: TGCAGTCGATCCGGTTATGGCTACACCTTC.

This clonotype was recorded a few times. The V call is TRBV12-3 or TRBV12-4, the J call TRBJ2-1; 10 bases map to TRBD2. This CDR3 is 18 amino acids long. V was pared by 7 bases and J by 1 base, with 13 bases of the junction left unmatched. DNA for the CDR3: TGTGCCAGCACCGTGGCTAGCGGGAGAGTAGTTTCCTACAATGAGCAGTTCTTC. It encodes CASTVASGRVVSYNEQFF.

The chain links TRBV24-1 to TRBJ1-5; perhaps TRBD1 as D (5 bases). The germline V and J ends were trimmed by 11 bases and 6 bases, with 13 bases remaining between them. The V gene's germline CDR1 is KGHDR and CDR2 SFDVKD. This CDR3 is 12 amino acids long. DNA for the CDR3: TGTGCCATCGGGCAGGGCGGTCAGCCCCAGCATTTT. It encodes CAIGQGGQPQHF.

The chain recombines TRBV27 with TRBJ2-7; D is tentatively TRBD1 or TRBD2 (5 bases each). Looked up from germline, CDR1 is MNHEY and CDR2 is SMNVEV (reference sequence). The CDR3 length is 17 residues. With 0 bases removed from V and 5 bases from J, the gap between germline ends came to 20 bases. CDR3: CASSLSVGRGADDEQYF. The CDR3 nucleotides are TGTGCCAGCAGTTTATCGGTGGGCCGAGGGGCGGACGACGAGCAGTACTTC.

This chain connects TRBV7-2 to TRBJ2-7; D may match TRBD1 or TRBD2 (6 bases each). V shed 5 bases and J shed 4 bases, with 21 bases lying between them. This CDR3 is 16 amino acids long. CDR1 and CDR2 (germline): SGHTA, FQGNSA. For the CDR3, the DNA is TGTGCCAGCAGCCCGAGACAGGAGGGTTTCGTTTACGAGCAGTACTTC. Residues: CASSPRQEGFVYEQYF.

This clonotype was seen more than once but under ten times. The chain uses TRBV3-1 and TRBJ1-4; TRBD1 agrees at 10 bases. Germline lookup yields CDR1 LGHDT and CDR2 YNNKEL (reference sequence). This CDR3 is 14 amino acids long. The ends lost 7 bases at V and 12 bases at J; junction bases unmatched: 11. The chain's CDR3 is CASTARDRGLQLFF. The DNA for the CDR3 is TGTGCCAGCACCGCCCGGGACAGGGGTCTACAACTGTTTTTT.

This chain uses TRBV12-3 or TRBV12-4 with TRBJ2-7; possibly TRBD2 for D (5 bases). V was clipped by 1 base and J by 6 bases, with 13 bases between them. The CDR3 sequence is 14 residues long. Here the CDR3 DNA reads TGTGCCAGCAGTTTAGGATCGGGGATGGGCGAGCAGTACTTC. Translation: CASSLGSGMGEQYF.

This clonotype was counted between two and nine times. V is TRBV6-6 and J is TRBJ2-7; perhaps TRBD1 as D (5 bases). CDR1 MNHNY and CDR2 SVGAGI come from the germline V gene (reference sequence). The CDR3 runs to 14 residues. V was pared by 3 bases and J by 0 bases, with 9 bases between. CDR3 coding DNA: TGTGCCAGCAGTTATCAGGGAAGCTCCTACGAGCAGTACTTC. Amino acid sequence: CASSYQGSSYEQYF.

The chain combines TRBV7-9 with TRBJ1-2; tentatively, D is TRBD1 (6 bases). CDR1 and CDR2 from the germline V gene are SEHNR and FQNEAQ (reference sequence). V was trimmed by 5 bases and J by 6 bases, leaving 13 bases between them. The CDR3 loop spans 13 amino acids. The CDR3 loop reads CASSGHRVHGYTF. CDR3 in DNA: TGTGCCAGCAGCGGGCACAGGGTCCATGGCTACACCTTC.

The J gene is TRBJ1-5, the V gene TRBV2, with D possibly matching TRBD1 (5 bases). Trimming took 5 bases from V and 3 from J, leaving 11 bases between them. The CDR3 covers 14 residues. Looked up from germline, CDR1 is SNHLY and CDR2 is FYNNEI. Written as DNA, the CDR3 is TGTGCCAGCAGTTCACAGGAAAACAATCAGCCCCAGCATTTT. The encoded protein is CASSSQENNQPQHF.

V usage is TRBV6-6 and J usage is TRBJ1-3; D ambiguous. This CDR3 comprises 10 residues. V shed 3 bases and J shed 8 bases, with 2 bases lying between them. CDR1 and CDR2 (germline): MNHNY, SVGAGI (reference sequence). CDR3 in amino acids: CASSYDTIYF. The CDR3 DNA sequence: TGTGCCAGCAGTTATGACACCATATATTTT.

As DNA, the CDR3 is TGTGCCATCAGTGACACGCGGGAGGCAGAAGAGACCCAGTACTTC. As protein: CAISDTREAEETQYF. This sequence joins TRBV10-3 and TRBJ2-5, with TRBD2 matching over 8 bases. After removal of 3 bases from V and 3 bases from J, the junction contained 6 bases not matched to a gene. The CDR3 has 15 residues. Per the germline V gene, CDR1 is ENHRY and CDR2 is SYGVKD.

The V gene is TRBV4-1, the J gene TRBJ2-1, with D perhaps being TRBD1 or TRBD2 (5 bases each). V was pared by 4 bases and J by 10 bases, with 26 bases between. CDR1 and CDR2 (germline): MGHRA, YSYEKL. The CDR3 sequence is 17 residues long. CDR3: CASSLLTGPRSSYEQFF. In nucleotides, the CDR3 is TGCGCCAGCAGCCTCCTAACGGGACCCAGGAGCTCCTACGAGCAGTTCTTC.